This paragraph covers one T cell receptor (beta chain) sequence. TCRdb keeps only in-frame clones here, not all; method: immunoSEQ multiplex PCR. The sample carries 250,000 to 300,000 clones, about nine tenths recorded once. Trimming shortened V by 3 bases and J by 4 bases, and 9 bases separated the two germline ends. From germline, CDR1 is KGHSH and CDR2 LQKENI. The CDR3 consists of 13 residues. The sample belongs to a study of blood T cell repertoires in COVID-19. The clonotype comes from a man aged 45-65 years with acute or convalescent COVID-19. The rearrangement joins TRBV18 to TRBJ1-1, with D uncertain. The sample taken for sequencing was peripheral blood. CDR3 in amino acids: CASSPQARTEAFF. In DNA, the CDR3 is TGTGCCAGCTCACCCCAAGCCCGCACTGAAGCTTTCTTT.